What follows are 5 T cell receptor beta chains derived from one specimen sequenced in a study of blood T cell repertoires in COVID-19. Profiling relied on immunoSEQ multiplex PCR, and the TCRdb table lists in-frame clones only, not all of them. The table includes 65,000 to 95,000 clones, approximately 89% detected once. Sequenced input: peripheral blood. The source is a man in his fifties or sixties with COVID-19, enrolled during active disease.

The J gene is TRBJ2-7, the V gene TRBV27; D ambiguous. Trimming took 3 bases from V and 5 from J, leaving 14 bases between them. The CDR3 sequence is 14 residues long. Germline V gene lookup returns CDR1 MNHEY and CDR2 SMNVEV (reference sequence). This CDR3 is CASSLAYEVHEQYF. CDR3 nucleotide sequence: TGTGCCAGCAGTTTGGCTTACGAGGTCCACGAGCAGTACTTC.

The chain joins TRBV5-4 to TRBJ1-2, with D unresolved. V was clipped by 0 bases and J by 6 bases, with 9 bases between them. Germline CDR1 is SGHNT and CDR2 is YYREEE (reference sequence). CDR3 size: 13 residues. CDR3 sequence: CASSLASGNGYTF. CDR3 coding DNA: TGTGCCAGCAGCTTGGCGTCAGGAAATGGCTACACCTTC.

This chain links TRBV6-1 with TRBJ2-1; 11 bases map to TRBD2. Germline lookup yields CDR1 MNHNS and CDR2 SASEGT. This CDR3 is 16 amino acids long. Trimming at V came to 3 bases and at J to 3 bases, leaving 4 bases not matched to a gene. The CDR3 DNA reads TGTGCCAGCAGTGACCCTAGCGGGAGGATCTACAATGAGCAGTTCTTC. Encoded protein: CASSDPSGRIYNEQFF.

DNA of the CDR3: TGTGCCAGCGGGTCAAGGGGTAATGGCTACACCTTC. It is translated as CASGSRGNGYTF. This rearrangement joins TRBV2 to TRBJ1-2; maybe TRBD1 (5 bases). Germline V lookup: CDR1 SNHLY, CDR2 FYNNEI. V lost 8 bases, J lost 6 bases, and 13 bases lay in between. The CDR3 length is 12 residues.

The V gene is TRBV9, the J gene TRBJ2-5, with TRBD1 as a possible D gene (5 bases). The CDR3 is made up of 13 amino acids. Germline assignment: CDR1 SGDLS and CDR2 YYNGEE. V lost 3 bases, J lost 4 bases, and 10 bases lay in between. CDR3 DNA sequence: TGTGCCAGCAGCGAACGCCAGGGAGAGACCCAGTACTTC. Its translation is CASSERQGETQYF. Full variable domain (missing parts from reference TRBV9 and TRBJ2-5): DSGVTQTPKHLITATGQRVTLRCSPRSGDLSVYWYQQSLDQGLQFLIQYYNGEERAKGNILERFSAQQFPDLHSELNLSSLELGDSALYFCASSERQGETQYFGPGTRLLVL.